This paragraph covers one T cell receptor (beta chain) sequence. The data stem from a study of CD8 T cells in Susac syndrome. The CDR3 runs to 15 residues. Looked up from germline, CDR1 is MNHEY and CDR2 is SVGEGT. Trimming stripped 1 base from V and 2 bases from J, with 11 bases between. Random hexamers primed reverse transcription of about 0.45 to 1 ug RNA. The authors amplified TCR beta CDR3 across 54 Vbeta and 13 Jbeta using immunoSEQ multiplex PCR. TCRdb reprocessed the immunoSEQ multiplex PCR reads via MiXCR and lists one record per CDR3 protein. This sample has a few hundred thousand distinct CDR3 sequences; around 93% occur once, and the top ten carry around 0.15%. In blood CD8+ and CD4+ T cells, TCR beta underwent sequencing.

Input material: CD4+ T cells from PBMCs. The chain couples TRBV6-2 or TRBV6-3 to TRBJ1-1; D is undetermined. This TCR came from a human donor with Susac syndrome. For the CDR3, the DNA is TGTGCCAGCAGTTACTTGCCTCCTCCAAACACTGAAGCTTTCTTT. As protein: CASSYLPPPNTEAFF.